Listed below are T cell receptor beta chains from one sample, sequenced in a study of early T cells in non-severe SARS-CoV-2 infection. TCRdb ran MiXCR on the 5' RACE reads and lists one entry per CDR3 protein. The sample has tens of thousands of distinct CDR3 sequences, roughly 6% seen once. Sequenced input: whole blood. The receptors were gathered from an adult who was a healthcare worker with PCR-confirmed SARS-CoV-2 infection or an uninfected control (not recorded which). Both conserved end residues are part of each CDR3.

v_call,j_call,cdr3_aa
TRBV29-1,TRBJ1-2,CSALLGPVRGYTF
TRBV4-2,TRBJ1-2,CASSRRQGEGYGYTF
TRBV2,TRBJ1-5,CASSFLGDGNQPQHF
TRBV5-4,TRBJ1-1,CASSVAVNTEAFF
TRBV3-1,TRBJ1-1,CASSQNRGNTEAFF
TRBV12-3/TRBV12-4,TRBJ1-1,CASSSGRSGLNTEAFF
TRBV6-5,TRBJ2-1,CASSYSAPGNEQFF
TRBV7-2,TRBJ2-6,CASSLRSWGQAHPGANVLTF
TRBV11-2,TRBJ1-2,CASSLTGAANYGYTF
TRBV12-3/TRBV12-4,TRBJ2-1,CASRSSGRANEQFF
TRBV12-3/TRBV12-4,TRBJ1-1,CASMGQGRAEAFF
TRBV20-1,TRBJ1-5,CSARGQHYQPQHF
TRBV20-1,TRBJ1-3,CSASRGGSGNTIYF
TRBV20-1,TRBJ2-5,CSARLGEQETQYF
TRBV20-1,TRBJ1-2,CSARPRTGEVYGYTF
TRBV28,TRBJ1-2,CASSPLLSSNYGYTF
TRBV10-3,TRBJ1-6,CAISDGQGARNSPLHF
TRBV6-7,TRBJ2-2,CAKKGGGWELFF
TRBV28,TRBJ2-7,CASSRFYEQYF